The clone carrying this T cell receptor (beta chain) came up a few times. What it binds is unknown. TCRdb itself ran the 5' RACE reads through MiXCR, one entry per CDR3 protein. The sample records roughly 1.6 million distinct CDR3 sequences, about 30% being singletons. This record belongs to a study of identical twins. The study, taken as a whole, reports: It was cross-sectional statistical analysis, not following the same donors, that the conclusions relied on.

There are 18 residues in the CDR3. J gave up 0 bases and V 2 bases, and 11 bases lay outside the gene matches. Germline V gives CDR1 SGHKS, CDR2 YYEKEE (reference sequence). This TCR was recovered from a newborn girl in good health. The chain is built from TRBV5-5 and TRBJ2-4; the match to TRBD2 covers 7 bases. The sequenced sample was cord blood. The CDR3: CASSLGARTRLAKNIQYF. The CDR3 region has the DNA TGTGCCAGCAGCTTAGGGGCGCGGACTAGATTAGCCAAAAACATTCAGTACTTC. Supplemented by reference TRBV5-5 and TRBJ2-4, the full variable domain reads DAGVTQSPTHLIKTRGQQVTLRCSPISGHKSVSWYQQVLGQGPQFIFQYYEKEERGRGNFPDRFSARQFPNYSSELNVNALLLGDSALYLCASSLGARTRLAKNIQYFGAGTRLSVL.